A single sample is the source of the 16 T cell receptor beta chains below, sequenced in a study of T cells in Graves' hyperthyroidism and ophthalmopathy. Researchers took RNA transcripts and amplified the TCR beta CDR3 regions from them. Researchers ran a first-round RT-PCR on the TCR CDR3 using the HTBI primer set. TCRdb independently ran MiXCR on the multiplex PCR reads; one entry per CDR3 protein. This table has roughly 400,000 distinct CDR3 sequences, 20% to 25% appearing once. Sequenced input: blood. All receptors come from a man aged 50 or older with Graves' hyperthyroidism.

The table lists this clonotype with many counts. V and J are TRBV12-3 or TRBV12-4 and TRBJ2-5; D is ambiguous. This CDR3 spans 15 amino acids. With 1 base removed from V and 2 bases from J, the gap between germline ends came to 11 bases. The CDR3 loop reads CASSLVGSKQETQYF. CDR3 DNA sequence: TGTGCCAGCAGTTTAGTGGGGTCTAAGCAAGAGACCCAGTACTTC.

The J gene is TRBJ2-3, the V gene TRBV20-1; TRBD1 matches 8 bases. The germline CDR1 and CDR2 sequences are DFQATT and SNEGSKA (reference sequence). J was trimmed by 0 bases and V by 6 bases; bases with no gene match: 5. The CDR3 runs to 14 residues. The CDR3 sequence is CSAQDRDSTDTQYF. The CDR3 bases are TGCAGTGCCCAGGACAGGGACAGCACAGATACGCAGTATTTT.

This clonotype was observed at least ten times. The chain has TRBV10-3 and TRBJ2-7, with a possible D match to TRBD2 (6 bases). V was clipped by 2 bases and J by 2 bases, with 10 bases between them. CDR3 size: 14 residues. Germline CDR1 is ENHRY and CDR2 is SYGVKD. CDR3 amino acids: CAISEGRLAYEQYF. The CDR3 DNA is TGTGCCATCAGTGAGGGTCGACTAGCCTACGAGCAGTACTTC.

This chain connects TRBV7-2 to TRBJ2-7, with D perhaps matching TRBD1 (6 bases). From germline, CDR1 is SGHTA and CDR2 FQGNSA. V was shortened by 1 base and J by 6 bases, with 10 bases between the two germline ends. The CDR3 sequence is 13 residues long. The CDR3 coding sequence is TGTGCCAGCAGCTTAGGACAGGCGGGCGAGCAGTACTTC. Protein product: CASSLGQAGEQYF.

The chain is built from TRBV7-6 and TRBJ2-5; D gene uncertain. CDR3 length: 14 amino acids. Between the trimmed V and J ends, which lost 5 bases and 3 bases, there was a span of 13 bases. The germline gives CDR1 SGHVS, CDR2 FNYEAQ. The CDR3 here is CASSPFRNKETQYF. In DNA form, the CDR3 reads TGTGCCAGCAGCCCCTTTAGGAATAAAGAGACCCAGTACTTC.

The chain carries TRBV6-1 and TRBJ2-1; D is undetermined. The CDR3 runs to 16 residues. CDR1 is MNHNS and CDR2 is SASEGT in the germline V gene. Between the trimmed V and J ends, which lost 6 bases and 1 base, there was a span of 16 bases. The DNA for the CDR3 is TGTGCCAGCAGGCAAATAAAACAGAGATCCTACAATGAGCAGTTCTTC. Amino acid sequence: CASRQIKQRSYNEQFF.

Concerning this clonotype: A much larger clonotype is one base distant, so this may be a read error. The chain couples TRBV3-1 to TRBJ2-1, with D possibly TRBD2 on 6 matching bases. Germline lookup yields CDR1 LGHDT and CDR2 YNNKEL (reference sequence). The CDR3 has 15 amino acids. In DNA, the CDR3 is TGTGCCGGCAGGCGGGGACGGGCTCCTTACAATGAGCAGTTCTTC. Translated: CAGRRGRAPYNEQFF.

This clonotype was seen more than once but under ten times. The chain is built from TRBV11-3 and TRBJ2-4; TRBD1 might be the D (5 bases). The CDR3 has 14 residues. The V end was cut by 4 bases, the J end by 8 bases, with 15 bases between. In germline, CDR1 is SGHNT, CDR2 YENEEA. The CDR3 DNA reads TGTGCCAGCAGCTCGGCGGAGTGGGGCGACATTCAGTACTTC. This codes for CASSSAEWGDIQYF.

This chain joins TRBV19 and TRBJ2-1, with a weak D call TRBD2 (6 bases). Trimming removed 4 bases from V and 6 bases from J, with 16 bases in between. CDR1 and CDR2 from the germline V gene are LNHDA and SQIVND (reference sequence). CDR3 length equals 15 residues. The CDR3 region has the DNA TGTGCCAGTAGTAGGGGGAGTCTTAGCGGCAATGAGCAGTTCTTC. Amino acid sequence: CASSRGSLSGNEQFF. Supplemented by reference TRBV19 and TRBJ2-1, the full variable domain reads DGGITQSPKYLFRKEGQNVTLSCEQNLNHDAMYWYRQDPGQGLRLIYYSQIVNDFQKGDIAEGYSVSREKKESFPLTVTSAQKNPTAFYLCASSRGSLSGNEQFFGPGTRLTVL.

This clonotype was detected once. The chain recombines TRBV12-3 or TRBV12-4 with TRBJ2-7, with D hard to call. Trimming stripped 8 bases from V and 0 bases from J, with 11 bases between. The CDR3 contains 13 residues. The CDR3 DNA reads TGTGCCAGCTGTTGGACCGGCTCCTACGAGCAGTACTTC. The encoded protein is CASCWTGSYEQYF.

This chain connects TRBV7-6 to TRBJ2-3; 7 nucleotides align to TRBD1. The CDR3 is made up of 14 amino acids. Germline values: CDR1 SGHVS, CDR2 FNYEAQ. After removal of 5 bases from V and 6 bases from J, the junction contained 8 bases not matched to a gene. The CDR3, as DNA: TGTGCCAGCAGCCCGAACAGGGGACGTGATACGCAGTATTTT. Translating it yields CASSPNRGRDTQYF.

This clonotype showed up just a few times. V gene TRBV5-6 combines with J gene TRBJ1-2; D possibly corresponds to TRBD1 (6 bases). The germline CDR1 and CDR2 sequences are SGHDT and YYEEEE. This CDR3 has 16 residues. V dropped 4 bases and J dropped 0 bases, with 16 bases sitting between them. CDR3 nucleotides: TGTGCCAGCAGCATTGAAGACAGGACCACTAACTATGGCTACACCTTC. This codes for CASSIEDRTTNYGYTF.

This CDR3 reads CASSSRTGGETQYF. The CDR3 DNA sequence: TGTGCCAGCAGCTCCAGGACAGGGGGGGAGACCCAGTACTTC. This chain connects TRBV7-6 to TRBJ2-5; 10 nucleotides agree with TRBD1. From germline, CDR1 is SGHVS and CDR2 FNYEAQ. The junction had 4 bases not matched to a gene; V was cut back by 4 bases and J by 5 bases. The CDR3 covers 14 residues.

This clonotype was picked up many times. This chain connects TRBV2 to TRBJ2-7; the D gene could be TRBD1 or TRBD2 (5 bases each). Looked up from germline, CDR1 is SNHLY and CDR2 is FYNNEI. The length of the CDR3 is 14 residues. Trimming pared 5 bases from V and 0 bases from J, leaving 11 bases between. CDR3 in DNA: TGTGCCAGCAGTCCGGGACGAATCTCCTACGAGCAGTACTTC. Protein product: CASSPGRISYEQYF.

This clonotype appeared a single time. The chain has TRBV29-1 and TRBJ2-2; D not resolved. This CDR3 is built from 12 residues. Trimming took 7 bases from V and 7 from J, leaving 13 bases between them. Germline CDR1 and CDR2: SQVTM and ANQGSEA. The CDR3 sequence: CSARQRNGELFF. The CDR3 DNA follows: TGCAGCGCCCGTCAGCGTAACGGGGAGCTGTTTTTT.

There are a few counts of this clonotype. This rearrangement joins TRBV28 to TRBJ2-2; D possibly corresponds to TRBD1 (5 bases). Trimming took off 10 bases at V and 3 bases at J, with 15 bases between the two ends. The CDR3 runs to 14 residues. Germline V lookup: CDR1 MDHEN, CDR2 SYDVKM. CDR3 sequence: CATAQGADTGELFF. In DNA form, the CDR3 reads TGTGCCACCGCGCAGGGCGCTGACACCGGGGAGCTGTTTTTT.